This TCR beta chain was captured by sequencing in a study of tumor-infiltrating lymphocytes in primary liver carcinoma. Findings of the study overall: Lower overlap was observed for tumor-adjacent and tumor-blood pairs relative to tumor region pairs. Among top clones, only about 8-25% appeared in all five tumor regions.

The investigators made TCR beta cDNA from around 540 ng total RNA, using a constant-region primer. Investigators got TCR beta libraries out of three nested multiplex PCR rounds, done with slightly modified ARM-PCR. TRBV1-TRBV30 forward primers paired with a C-beta reverse primer were used in the first two PCR rounds, which ran approximately 10 cycles each. TCRdb re-analysed the multiplex PCR reads in MiXCR, keeping a single row per CDR3 protein. The sample has 40,000 to 60,000 distinct CDR3 sequences; over 65% are singletons. Co-extracting RNA and DNA was done with about 20-34 mg of unsorted bulk tissue as input. The patients had histopathologically diagnosed primary liver carcinoma, and their disease was treated by surgical resection. This clonotype was recorded at least ten times. Its antigen remains unknown. Trimming shortened V by 4 bases and J by 5 bases, and 9 bases separated the two germline ends. Germline V gene sequence: CDR1 MDHEN, CDR2 SYDVKM. This CDR3 has 14 residues.

Sequencing was performed on liver tumor tissue from sampling region 5. This sample's subset: tumor region T5, tumor centre. This sequence was found in a man in his forties with primary liver carcinoma and hepatitis B virus infection. The rearrangement joins TRBV28 to TRBJ1-6; D unresolved. In DNA form, the CDR3 reads TGTGCCAGCAGTTCCCTTTTTAATAATTCACCCCTCCACTTT. Amino acid sequence: CASSSLFNNSPLHF.